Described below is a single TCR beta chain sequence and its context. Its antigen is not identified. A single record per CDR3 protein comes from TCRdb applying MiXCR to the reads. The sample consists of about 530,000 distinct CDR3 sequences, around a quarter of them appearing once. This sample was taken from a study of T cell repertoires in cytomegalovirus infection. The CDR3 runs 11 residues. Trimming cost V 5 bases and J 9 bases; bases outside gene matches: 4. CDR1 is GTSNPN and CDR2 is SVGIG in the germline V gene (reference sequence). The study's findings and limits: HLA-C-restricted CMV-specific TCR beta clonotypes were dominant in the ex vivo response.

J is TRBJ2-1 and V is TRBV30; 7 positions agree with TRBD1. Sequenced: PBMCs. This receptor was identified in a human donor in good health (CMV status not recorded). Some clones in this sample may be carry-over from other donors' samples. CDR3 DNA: TGTGCCTGGGACAGGGTCGGTGAGCAGTTCTTC. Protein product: CAWDRVGEQFF.